This T cell receptor (beta chain) was sequenced for a study of kidney transplant recipient with SARS-CoV-2 infection. TCRdb re-derived calls from the reads in MiXCR, one entry per CDR3 protein. The sample includes 250,000 or so distinct CDR3 sequences, around 26% seen only once; the top ten take under 7.5%. Between the trimmed V and J ends, which lost 6 bases and 4 bases, there was a span of 22 bases. The CDR3 runs to 16 residues. Looked up from germline, CDR1 is SGHRS and CDR2 is YFSETQ. This clonotype was seen repeatedly, ten times or more. This receptor was identified in a male patient aged 25-45 years who had COVID-19 and was a kidney transplant recipient. Some T cells may possibly be graft donor cells. The specimen was a blood sample, collected at baseline and between days 110 and 120 from a kidney transplant recipient. The chain uses TRBV5-1 and TRBJ1-2, with D unclear. CDR3 nucleotide sequence: TGCGCCAGCATCACAGTATCGGTTCGAAAGACCTATGGCTACACCTTC. Translated, it gives CASITVSVRKTYGYTF.